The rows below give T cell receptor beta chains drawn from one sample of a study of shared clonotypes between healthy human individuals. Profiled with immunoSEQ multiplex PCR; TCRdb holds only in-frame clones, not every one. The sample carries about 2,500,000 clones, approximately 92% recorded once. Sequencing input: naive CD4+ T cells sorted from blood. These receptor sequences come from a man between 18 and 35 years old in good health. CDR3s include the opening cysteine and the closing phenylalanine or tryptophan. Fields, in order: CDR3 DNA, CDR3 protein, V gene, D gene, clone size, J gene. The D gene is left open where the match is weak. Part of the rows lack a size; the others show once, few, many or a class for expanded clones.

CDR3 DNA: TGTGCCAGCAGTTCAACAGGGAACGAGCAGTACTTC
CDR3 protein: CASSSTGNEQYF
V gene: TRBV11-2
D gene: -
clone size: -
J gene: TRBJ2-7

CDR3 DNA: TGCGCCAGCAGCTTGGGGTGGGAGAACACTGAAGCTTTCTTT
CDR3 protein: CASSLGWENTEAFF
V gene: TRBV5-1
D gene: -
clone size: -
J gene: TRBJ1-1

CDR3 DNA: TGTGCCAGCAGCAAACTACCCAGGGAGGGAGAATACGAGCAGTACTTC
CDR3 protein: CASSKLPREGEYEQYF
V gene: TRBV21-1
D gene: -
clone size: -
J gene: TRBJ2-7

CDR3 DNA: TGTGCCAGCAGCTGGGCGCCCCTGAACACTGAAGCTTTCTTT
CDR3 protein: CASSWAPLNTEAFF
V gene: TRBV5-5
D gene: -
clone size: -
J gene: TRBJ1-1

CDR3 DNA: TGTGCCTGGAGTCGTCCAGGCGAGGATTCACCCCTCCACTTT
CDR3 protein: CAWSRPGEDSPLHF
V gene: TRBV30
D gene: -
clone size: few
J gene: TRBJ1-6

CDR3 DNA: TGTGCCAGCAGCCTAGCCCCCCCCGCCCGGTGGTTCTTC
CDR3 protein: CASSLAPPARWFF
V gene: TRBV28
D gene: -
clone size: -
J gene: TRBJ2-1

CDR3 DNA: TGTGCCAGCAGCCCCGGAATGGAGGGATCCTACGAGCAGTACTTC
CDR3 protein: CASSPGMEGSYEQYF
V gene: TRBV5-5
D gene: -
clone size: -
J gene: TRBJ2-7

CDR3 DNA: TGTGCCAGCAGCTTGAGGGGGGCGAATTCACCCCTCCACTTT
CDR3 protein: CASSLRGANSPLHF
V gene: TRBV5-6
D gene: -
clone size: -
J gene: TRBJ1-6

CDR3 DNA: TGTGCCATCAGTGAGGGGGAAGCCAAAAACATTCAGTACTTC
CDR3 protein: CAISEGEAKNIQYF
V gene: TRBV10-3
D gene: -
clone size: -
J gene: TRBJ2-4

CDR3 DNA: TGTGCCAGTAGTATAGGGGGCGGCGATCAGCCCCAGCATTTT
CDR3 protein: CASSIGGGDQPQHF
V gene: TRBV19
D gene: -
clone size: -
J gene: TRBJ1-5

CDR3 DNA: TGTGCCAGCAGTTCCTACGGGACAAGGGCTGAAAAACTGTTTTTT
CDR3 protein: CASSSYGTRAEKLFF
V gene: TRBV27
D gene: -
clone size: once
J gene: TRBJ1-4

CDR3 DNA: TGTGCCAGCAGTTCCGGGACAGGGGCCTACAATGAGCAGTTCTTC
CDR3 protein: CASSSGTGAYNEQFF
V gene: TRBV5-8
D gene: TRBD1
clone size: -
J gene: TRBJ2-1

CDR3 DNA: TGTGCCAGTAGGGGACAGAAGGCTGAAAAACTGTTTTTT
CDR3 protein: CASRGQKAEKLFF
V gene: TRBV19
D gene: TRBD1
clone size: -
J gene: TRBJ1-4

CDR3 DNA: TGTGCCACGGAAAAGAGTGCTGGAAACACCATATATTTT
CDR3 protein: CATEKSAGNTIYF
V gene: TRBV6-5
D gene: -
clone size: -
J gene: TRBJ1-3

CDR3 DNA: TGTGCCTGGAGGGCGCCCGAGCACAGGAGGAACACTGAAGCTTTCTTT
CDR3 protein: CAWRAPEHRRNTEAFF
V gene: TRBV30
D gene: -
clone size: -
J gene: TRBJ1-1

CDR3 DNA: TGTGCCAGCAGCGAACGACGGTACAATGAGCAGTTCTTC
CDR3 protein: CASSERRYNEQFF
V gene: TRBV7-2
D gene: -
clone size: -
J gene: TRBJ2-1

CDR3 DNA: TGTGCCAGCAGCTTAGACAGGGGCGTTGAAAAACTGTTTTTT
CDR3 protein: CASSLDRGVEKLFF
V gene: TRBV5-4
D gene: TRBD1
clone size: -
J gene: TRBJ1-4

CDR3 DNA: TGCGCCAGCAGCCAAGTGGTAGCGAATCAGCCCCAGCATTTT
CDR3 protein: CASSQVVANQPQHF
V gene: TRBV4-1
D gene: -
clone size: few
J gene: TRBJ1-5

CDR3 DNA: TGTGCCAGCAGCCCGATTAGCAGTAGTGATGAGCAGTACTTC
CDR3 protein: CASSPISSSDEQYF
V gene: TRBV6-5
D gene: -
clone size: -
J gene: TRBJ2-7

CDR3 DNA: TGTGCCAGCAGCCCGAGTGGGCTAGCGGGGGGGAGCTCCTACAATGAGCAGTTCTTC
CDR3 protein: CASSPSGLAGGSSYNEQFF
V gene: TRBV7-9
D gene: TRBD2
clone size: -
J gene: TRBJ2-1

CDR3 DNA: TGCGCCAGCAGCTTTCCGGGAGGGAGCACAGATACGCAGTATTTT
CDR3 protein: CASSFPGGSTDTQYF
V gene: TRBV5-1
D gene: TRBD2
clone size: -
J gene: TRBJ2-3

CDR3 DNA: TGTGCCAGCAGCTTATATACAGGGAGTGGGACTGAAGCTTTCTTT
CDR3 protein: CASSLYTGSGTEAFF
V gene: TRBV7-2
D gene: -
clone size: once
J gene: TRBJ1-1

CDR3 DNA: TGTGCCTGGAGCGTCGGAGTGACCCAGTACTTC
CDR3 protein: CAWSVGVTQYF
V gene: TRBV30
D gene: -
clone size: -
J gene: TRBJ2-5

CDR3 DNA: TGTGCCAGCAGCTTGGAGGGCGAGAATCAGCCCCAGCATTTT
CDR3 protein: CASSLEGENQPQHF
V gene: TRBV5-5
D gene: -
clone size: -
J gene: TRBJ1-5

CDR3 DNA: TGTGCCAGCAGCCCGGGTTCGGGGCCCTATGGCTACACCTTC
CDR3 protein: CASSPGSGPYGYTF
V gene: TRBV7-2
D gene: -
clone size: few
J gene: TRBJ1-2

CDR3 DNA: TGTGCCAGCAGGCCCCAGGGTGGAGGCAATCAGCCCCAGCATTTT
CDR3 protein: CASRPQGGGNQPQHF
V gene: TRBV2
D gene: -
clone size: -
J gene: TRBJ1-5

CDR3 DNA: TGTGCCAGCAGCGAGGGACAGGGGGAAGGGTACACTGAAGCTTTCTTT
CDR3 protein: CASSEGQGEGYTEAFF
V gene: TRBV9
D gene: TRBD1
clone size: -
J gene: TRBJ1-1

CDR3 DNA: TGTGCCAGCAGCCCCGGACTAGCGGGGGGGATGTATGCCTACGAGCAGTACTTC
CDR3 protein: CASSPGLAGGMYAYEQYF
V gene: TRBV7-3
D gene: TRBD2
clone size: -
J gene: TRBJ2-7

CDR3 DNA: TGTGCCAGCAGTTTATCAGGAAGCAATCAGCCCCAGCATTTT
CDR3 protein: CASSLSGSNQPQHF
V gene: TRBV27
D gene: -
clone size: once
J gene: TRBJ1-5

CDR3 DNA: TGTGCCAGCAGTGAGATTCCCAATCAGCCCCAGCATTTT
CDR3 protein: CASSEIPNQPQHF
V gene: TRBV2
D gene: -
clone size: -
J gene: TRBJ1-5

CDR3 DNA: TGCGCCAGCAGCCGACCTTCCTACGAGCAGTACTTC
CDR3 protein: CASSRPSYEQYF
V gene: TRBV5-1
D gene: -
clone size: -
J gene: TRBJ2-7

CDR3 DNA: TGTGCCAGTAGTATTCTCCGGGGGGCTTTCTTCGGGGAGCTGTTTTTT
CDR3 protein: CASSILRGAFFGELFF
V gene: TRBV19
D gene: -
clone size: -
J gene: TRBJ2-2

CDR3 DNA: TGCGCCAGCAGCCAAGTTTGGACAGGGGGCGCCAGTGGCAATCAGCCCCAGCATTTT
CDR3 protein: CASSQVWTGGASGNQPQHF
V gene: TRBV4-1
D gene: TRBD1
clone size: -
J gene: TRBJ1-5

CDR3 DNA: TGTGCCAGCAGTTCAGGGGGGAACACCGGGGAGCTGTTTTTT
CDR3 protein: CASSSGGNTGELFF
V gene: TRBV9
D gene: TRBD1
clone size: -
J gene: TRBJ2-2

CDR3 DNA: TGTGCCAGCCGCGAGGGGACAGGGACCTACGAGCAGTACTTC
CDR3 protein: CASREGTGTYEQYF
V gene: TRBV7-9
D gene: TRBD1
clone size: -
J gene: TRBJ2-7

CDR3 DNA: TGTGCCAGCAGCCTCGGGGACTCATATTCACCCCTCCACTTT
CDR3 protein: CASSLGDSYSPLHF
V gene: TRBV7-6
D gene: -
clone size: -
J gene: TRBJ1-6

CDR3 DNA: TGTGCCAGTACCCAAGGACGGGGGGAGACCCAGTACTTC
CDR3 protein: CASTQGRGETQYF
V gene: TRBV19
D gene: -
clone size: -
J gene: TRBJ2-5

CDR3 DNA: TGTGCCAGCAGCTTAGTTGGACCGGGACTAGCCTTAATCTACAATGAGCAGTTCTTC
CDR3 protein: CASSLVGPGLALIYNEQFF
V gene: TRBV7-9
D gene: TRBD2
clone size: -
J gene: TRBJ2-1

CDR3 DNA: TGTGCCAGCAGCCTCGGTATGGGACAGTCCCGGGAGACCCAGTACTTC
CDR3 protein: CASSLGMGQSRETQYF
V gene: TRBV7-9
D gene: TRBD1
clone size: -
J gene: TRBJ2-5

CDR3 DNA: TGTGCCAGCAGTTACTCTATCGGGACCGGGGCCCCGACCCAGTACTTC
CDR3 protein: CASSYSIGTGAPTQYF
V gene: TRBV6-5
D gene: -
clone size: -
J gene: TRBJ2-5

CDR3 DNA: TGCGCCAGCAGCCAGGAACTATCGCGTGCTAGCACAGATACGCAGTATTTT
CDR3 protein: CASSQELSRASTDTQYF
V gene: TRBV4-3
D gene: -
clone size: -
J gene: TRBJ2-3

CDR3 DNA: TGCGCCAGCAGCTTGGCCGGAGCGAACTATGGCTACACCTTC
CDR3 protein: CASSLAGANYGYTF
V gene: TRBV5-1
D gene: -
clone size: -
J gene: TRBJ1-2

CDR3 DNA: TGTGCCAGCAGTTACCGGGGGGCTAGCACTGAAGCTTTCTTT
CDR3 protein: CASSYRGASTEAFF
V gene: TRBV6-6
D gene: -
clone size: -
J gene: TRBJ1-1

CDR3 DNA: TGTGCCAGCAGCCTCAGGACAGATCCGCTGCTGGCTTTCTTT
CDR3 protein: CASSLRTDPLLAFF
V gene: TRBV2
D gene: -
clone size: -
J gene: TRBJ1-1

CDR3 DNA: TGTGCCAGCAGTGATTTAGGGAGGACTAGCGGGAGGGGATCCAATGAGCAGTTCTTC
CDR3 protein: CASSDLGRTSGRGSNEQFF
V gene: TRBV6-1
D gene: TRBD2
clone size: -
J gene: TRBJ2-1

CDR3 DNA: TGTGCCAGCAGTTTATTCCCAGGGAATCAGCCCCAGCATTTT
CDR3 protein: CASSLFPGNQPQHF
V gene: TRBV27
D gene: -
clone size: -
J gene: TRBJ1-5

CDR3 DNA: TGTGCCAGTAGTATAGGGGGACTAGGACAGCCCCAGCATTTT
CDR3 protein: CASSIGGLGQPQHF
V gene: TRBV19
D gene: -
clone size: -
J gene: TRBJ1-5

CDR3 DNA: TGCGCCAGCAACAGGGGGCGGGAAGAGACCCAGTACTTC
CDR3 protein: CASNRGREETQYF
V gene: TRBV10-2
D gene: TRBD1
clone size: -
J gene: TRBJ2-5

CDR3 DNA: TGTGCCAGCAGCCTCGCTGGGGGAGATGGCTACACCTTC
CDR3 protein: CASSLAGGDGYTF
V gene: TRBV7-9
D gene: -
clone size: once
J gene: TRBJ1-2

CDR3 DNA: TGTGCCAGCAGCACACCCCAGGGACCCTATGGCTACACCTTC
CDR3 protein: CASSTPQGPYGYTF
V gene: TRBV5-4
D gene: -
clone size: -
J gene: TRBJ1-2

CDR3 DNA: TGTGCCAGCTCCCCCGTGGACCTTTCTGGAAACACCATATATTTT
CDR3 protein: CASSPVDLSGNTIYF
V gene: TRBV18
D gene: -
clone size: -
J gene: TRBJ1-3

CDR3 DNA: TGTGCCAGCAGCCTTACAGGGTTCTCCTACGAGCAGTACTTC
CDR3 protein: CASSLTGFSYEQYF
V gene: TRBV7-2
D gene: -
clone size: -
J gene: TRBJ2-7